The 16 T cell receptor beta chains listed next were all sequenced from one sample in a study of blood T cells in healthy people across ages (dated by TCRdb to about 2015). Libraries were prepared through 5' RACE. This sample was sequenced with an Illumina HiSeq 2500. A second PCR of roughly 6 to 12 cycles was performed with a sample-barcoded 5' primer and a J-beta primer mix. TCRdb redid the processing of the public reads, applying fastp at Q25 and MiXCR, and retained in-frame beta chains. Every CDR3 protein is listed once, alongside the most common genes and DNA of its rows. This sample is represented by some 900,000 distinct CDR3 sequences; 48% of them were singletons. The leading ten clones occupy roughly 13% of the sample. Sequenced material: blood. These TCRs come from a man aged 30 to 45 in good health.

This rearrangement joins TRBV20-1 to TRBJ2-3; weak D call: TRBD2 (7 bases). The V and J ends lost 4 bases and 6 bases respectively, with 20 bases between them. CDR3 length: 15 amino acids. Germline-derived CDR1 and CDR2 are DFQATT and SNEGSKA (reference sequence). CDR3 sequence (DNA): TGCAGTGCTATGGGGGCCCGAGGAGCGGGGGATACGCAGTATTTT. It yields the protein CSAMGARGAGDTQYF.

This clonotype has just a few counts. This chain uses TRBV12-3 or TRBV12-4 with TRBJ2-1, with D unresolved. The V end was cut by 6 bases, the J end by 9 bases, with 12 bases between. The CDR3 sequence is 12 residues long. CDR3 amino acids: CASSLPPVEQFF. CDR3 nucleotides: TGTGCCAGCAGCCTCCCCCCAGTTGAGCAGTTCTTC.

The CDR3 sequence: CAGRGSGANVLTF. The CDR3 DNA sequence: TGTGCCGGAAGGGGATCTGGGGCCAACGTCCTGACTTTC. The rearrangement joins TRBV2 to TRBJ2-6; a weak D match, TRBD1 (5 bases). Trimming shortened V by 11 bases and J by 1 base, and 9 bases separated the two germline ends. Germline lookup yields CDR1 SNHLY and CDR2 FYNNEI. This CDR3 has 13 amino acids.

As regards this clonotype: Being one base from a much bigger clone, this may be a read error. The gene calls are TRBV4-1 and TRBJ2-1, with 12 bases fitting TRBD2. The tail of the sequence fits TRBJ2-7 better, so the J call may be wrong. The V gene's germline CDR1 is MGHRA and CDR2 YSYEKL. The CDR3 has 17 amino acids. CDR3 in amino acids: CASSQEASGGAYNEQYF. In DNA form, the CDR3 reads TGCGCCAGCAGCCAAGAAGCTAGCGGGGGGGCCTACAATGAGCAGTACTTC.

The chain carries TRBV21-1 and TRBJ1-5; TRBD1, the table's D call, was not compared with the DNA. TRBV21-1 is described as a pseudogene. This CDR3 has 18 amino acids. In DNA form, the CDR3 reads TGTGCCAGCACCCTGCTTCGGTTGCGACGGAATAGCAATCAGCCCCAGCATTTT. This gives the protein CASTLLRLRRNSNQPQHF.

In its sample, this clonotype was seen a few times. V and J are TRBV20-1 and TRBJ1-2; D is perhaps TRBD1 (6 bases). V lost 6 bases and J 2 bases, leaving 16 bases between the germline ends. The CDR3 sequence is 14 residues long. Germline CDR1 reads DFQATT; CDR2 reads SNEGSKA (reference sequence). CDR3 coding DNA: TGCAGTGCCGCAGACCCGGGGGCCAACTATGGCTACACCTTC. Protein: CSAADPGANYGYTF.

This rearrangement joins TRBV5-6 to TRBJ2-3, with 8 bases lining up with TRBD1. Germline trimming cut 1 base from V and 5 bases from J; bases unmatched to any gene: 12. The CDR3 is 17 amino acids. CDR1 is SGHDT and CDR2 is YYEEEE in the germline V gene. Here the CDR3 reads CASSLFGGQGAIDTQYF. The CDR3 coding sequence is TGTGCCAGCAGCTTGTTTGGGGGGCAGGGGGCTATAGATACGCAGTATTTT.

The gene calls are TRBV2 and TRBJ2-3; 7 positions match TRBD1. V gave up 8 bases and J gave up 4 bases; unmatched junction bases: 12. The CDR3 length is 15 residues. Germline CDR1 reads SNHLY; CDR2 reads FYNNEI. The DNA of the CDR3 is TGTGCCAGCGCAATAATCTACAGGGGCCCAGATACGCAGTATTTT. Translation: CASAIIYRGPDTQYF.

The chain uses TRBV7-9 and TRBJ2-3; the D gene could be TRBD1 or TRBD2 (5 bases each). The CDR3 totals 16 residues. Germline V lookup: CDR1 SEHNR, CDR2 FQNEAQ (reference sequence). Trimming shortened V by 5 bases and J by 8 bases, and 23 bases separated the two germline ends. The CDR3 DNA reads TGTGCCAGCAGCCTTATGAGCGGTAACCAGAGGGGTACGCAGTATTTT. Translated, it gives CASSLMSGNQRGTQYF. Based on the CDR3 plus reference TRBV7-9 and TRBJ2-3, the full variable domain is DTGVSQNPRHKITKRGQNVTFRCDPISEHNRLYWYRQTLGQGPEFLTYFQNEAQLEKSRLLSDRFSAERPKGSFSTLEIQRTEQGDSAMYLCASSLMSGNQRGTQYFGPGTRLTVL.

This clonotype was recorded a few times. The V call is TRBV6-1, the J call TRBJ2-5, with 7 bases matching TRBD1. J was trimmed by 4 bases and V by 4 bases; bases with no gene match: 12. This CDR3 is built from 16 residues. The germline gives CDR1 MNHNS, CDR2 SASEGT. The CDR3 loop reads CASSGAETGNSETQYF. The CDR3 region has the DNA TGTGCCAGCAGTGGGGCCGAGACAGGGAACTCAGAGACCCAGTACTTC.

The rearrangement links TRBV21-1 to TRBJ1-4; the table's TRBD1 call for D was not verified on the DNA. TRBV21-1 is annotated as a pseudogene. The CDR3 is made up of 18 amino acids. The CDR3 protein is CASSGNRDRSSTNEKLFF. The DNA of the CDR3 is TGTGCCAGCAGCGGCAACCGGGACAGGTCATCAACTAATGAAAAACTGTTTTTT.

This clonotype was seen at least ten times. The chain has TRBV2 and TRBJ2-7; no clear D gene. V was shortened by 4 bases and J by 1 base, with 14 bases between the two germline ends. This CDR3 has 15 amino acids. Germline CDR1 is SNHLY and CDR2 is FYNNEI. As DNA, the CDR3 is TGTGCCAGCAGTGGAAGCGTTTTTAGGTCCTACGAGCAGTACTTC. Residues: CASSGSVFRSYEQYF.

The chain joins TRBV5-1 to TRBJ2-1, with 12 bases lining up with TRBD2. The junction had 7 bases not matched to a gene; V was cut back by 0 bases and J by 9 bases. Germline V gene sequence: CDR1 SGHRS, CDR2 YFSETQ. CDR3 length: 16 amino acids. CDR3 amino acids: CASSLASGGARTEQFF. The CDR3 DNA sequence: TGCGCCAGCAGCTTGGCTAGCGGGGGGGCCCGTACTGAGCAGTTCTTC.

The J gene is TRBJ2-7, the V gene TRBV28, with D unclear. The V and J ends lost 8 bases and 0 bases respectively, with 14 bases between them. Germline V lookup: CDR1 MDHEN, CDR2 SYDVKM. The CDR3 sequence is 14 residues long. The CDR3 is CASGANTFSYEQYF. The DNA of the CDR3 is TGTGCCAGCGGCGCCAACACGTTCTCCTACGAGCAGTACTTC.

The V gene is TRBV6-6, the J gene TRBJ1-4; D remains ambiguous. Germline CDR1 reads MNHNY; CDR2 reads SVGAGI (reference sequence). The CDR3 length is 14 residues. V lost 6 bases, J lost 7 bases, and 15 bases lay in between. The DNA of the CDR3 is TGTGCCAGCAGGAGGGAAAGTGTGCTTGAAAAACTGTTTTTT. Translation: CASRRESVLEKLFF.

In this sample, this clonotype turned up a few times. This chain links TRBV6-2 or TRBV6-3 with TRBJ2-3; D possibly corresponds to TRBD2 (5 bases). Trimming removed 6 bases from V and 3 bases from J, with 13 bases in between. Per the germline V gene, CDR1 is MNHEY and CDR2 is SVGEGT. The CDR3 totals 14 residues. The CDR3 reads CASRRVRGTDTQYF. DNA for the CDR3: TGTGCCAGCAGGAGGGTTCGGGGAACAGATACGCAGTATTTT.